This T cell receptor beta chain was retrieved from a study of T cell changes during pregnancy in multiple sclerosis. This CDR3 has 17 residues. Trimming cost V 4 bases and J 0 bases, with 19 bases left between them. CDR1 is WSHSY, CDR2 SAAADI, per germline. Here immunoSEQ multiplex PCR was the method, and the copy in TCRdb shows in-frame clones only, minus some. The profile shows 55,000 to 70,000 clones, about nine tenths of them singletons. This sequence originates from a female donor with multiple sclerosis, enrolled in a pregnancy study. The source was CD4+ T cells from peripheral blood mononuclear cells, collected after pregnancy. This rearrangement joins TRBV10-2 to TRBJ2-7; D may be TRBD1 (6 bases). CDR3 sequence (DNA): TGCGCCAGCAGTGCGTATGGACAGTTTACAAGCTCCTACGAGCAGTACTTC. Translation: CASSAYGQFTSSYEQYF.